A single sample is the source of the 5 T cell receptor beta chains below, sequenced in a study of T cells in localized non-small cell lung cancer. Only in-frame clones appear in the TCRdb table, and some are missing; sequencing was by immunoSEQ multiplex PCR. In the table there are around 2,000 clones, approximately 24% of which are singletons. Here the sequenced sample was normal lung tissue next to the tumor, taken before any cancer treatment. These receptors all come from a woman aged 40-69 years with stage I lung adenocarcinoma.

The chain combines TRBV6-8 with TRBJ2-1; TRBD2 aligns across 10 bases. Germline V gene sequence: CDR1 MNHGY, CDR2 SAAAGT. This CDR3 is 15 amino acids long. The V and J ends lost 4 bases and 5 bases, in that order; junction bases with no gene match: 5. DNA for the CDR3: TGTGCCAGCAGTTCTCGGACTAGCGGAAACAATGAGCAGTTCTTC. Translated, it gives CASSSRTSGNNEQFF.

This clone was counted between two and nine times. The rearrangement uses TRBV9 and TRBJ1-1; D is ambiguous. From germline, CDR1 is SGDLS and CDR2 YYNGEE. This CDR3 comprises 14 residues. V gave up 5 bases and J gave up 3 bases, with 14 bases separating them. The CDR3, as DNA: TGTGCCAGCAGTGAATTAATGAGGTACACTGAAGCTTTCTTT. This codes for CASSELMRYTEAFF.

Only a few counts were recorded for this clone. The V gene is TRBV29-1, the J gene TRBJ2-5; D gene uncertain. Trimming took 0 bases from V and 6 from J, leaving 11 bases between them. This CDR3 is 13 amino acids long. The V gene's germline CDR1 is SQVTM and CDR2 ANQGSEA. The CDR3: CSVEDLVTKTQYF. In nucleotides, the CDR3 is TGCAGCGTTGAAGATCTAGTCACGAAGACCCAGTACTTC.

The CDR3 region has the DNA TGTGCCAGTAGTAGTGTGACTACAGATACGCAGTATTTT. Residues: CASSSVTTDTQYF. The chain employs TRBV19 and TRBJ2-3; D not resolved. Germline CDR1 reads LNHDA; CDR2 reads SQIVND (reference sequence). The CDR3 sequence is 13 residues long. The germline V and J ends were trimmed by 4 bases and 3 bases, with 8 bases remaining between them.

The chain carries TRBV29-1 and TRBJ2-4; TRBD2 agrees at 8 bases. Germline values: CDR1 SQVTM, CDR2 ANQGSEA. The length of the CDR3 is 17 residues. J lost 0 bases, V lost 4 bases, and 11 bases had no gene match. This CDR3 is CSVAPQSGGLAKNIQYF. The CDR3 region has the DNA TGCAGCGTTGCGCCCCAGAGCGGGGGACTAGCCAAAAACATTCAGTACTTC.